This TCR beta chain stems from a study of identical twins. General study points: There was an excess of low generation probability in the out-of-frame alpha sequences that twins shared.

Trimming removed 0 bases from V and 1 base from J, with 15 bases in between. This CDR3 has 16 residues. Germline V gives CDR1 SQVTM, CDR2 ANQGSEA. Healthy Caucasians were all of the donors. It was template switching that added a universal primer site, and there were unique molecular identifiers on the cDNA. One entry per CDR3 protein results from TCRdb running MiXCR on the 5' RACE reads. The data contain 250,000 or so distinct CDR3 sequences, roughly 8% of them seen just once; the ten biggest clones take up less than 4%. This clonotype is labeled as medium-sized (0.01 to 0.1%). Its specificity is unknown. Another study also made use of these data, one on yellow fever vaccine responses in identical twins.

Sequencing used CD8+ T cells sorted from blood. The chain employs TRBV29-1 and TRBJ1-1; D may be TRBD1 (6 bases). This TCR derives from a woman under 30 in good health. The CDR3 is CSVEDFVYRENTEAFF. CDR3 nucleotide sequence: TGCAGCGTTGAAGATTTTGTTTACAGGGAGAACACTGAAGCTTTCTTT.